Listed here are 30 T cell receptor beta chains from one sample, sequenced in a study of response to subunit inactivated influenza vaccine. TCRdb re-called the RT-PCR reads through MiXCR, storing one row per CDR3 protein. There are about 650,000 distinct CDR3 sequences in the sample; 15% to 18% occur only once, and under 14% lies in the top ten. The material was PBMCs from blood, obtained approximately 12 days after vaccination. The receptors were sampled from a middle-aged man who received an inactivated influenza vaccine.

This clonotype showed up just a few times. This sequence joins TRBV19 and TRBJ2-2; D possibly corresponds to TRBD2 (6 bases). Germline CDR1 and CDR2: LNHDA and SQIVND (reference sequence). This CDR3 comprises 16 residues. The V end was cut by 4 bases, the J end by 4 bases, with 16 bases between. The CDR3 here is CASSTGALASTGELFF. CDR3 nucleotides: TGTGCCAGTAGTACCGGGGCCCTAGCGAGCACCGGGGAGCTGTTTTTT.

A few counts support this clonotype. The CDR3 DNA reads as TGTGCCAGCAGCCTACTTAGTAATGAAAAACTGTTTTTT. It encodes CASSLLSNEKLFF. The chain joins TRBV14 to TRBJ1-4, with no clear D. The CDR3 totals 13 residues. Trimming cost V 4 bases and J 4 bases, with 7 bases left between them. CDR1 is SGHDN and CDR2 is FVKESK in the germline V gene.

The chain combines TRBV5-1 with TRBJ2-5, with 7 positions matching TRBD1. This CDR3 comprises 16 residues. The junction had 11 bases not matched to a gene; V was cut back by 4 bases and J by 2 bases. Germline V gene lookup returns CDR1 SGHRS and CDR2 YFSETQ. CDR3 in amino acids: CASSVTPGQLQETQYF. CDR3 coding DNA: TGCGCCAGCAGCGTAACACCGGGACAGCTACAAGAGACCCAGTACTTC.

This clonotype has just a few counts. This chain connects TRBV20-1 to TRBJ2-5, with 9 bases that match TRBD1. Per the germline V gene, CDR1 is DFQATT and CDR2 is SNEGSKA (reference sequence). V was clipped by 7 bases and J by 1 base; unmatched bases: 4. There are 13 residues in the CDR3. The CDR3 nucleotides are TGCAGTGTCCCGACAGGGGGCCAAGAGACCCAGTACTTC. Translated, it gives CSVPTGGQETQYF.

This clonotype was detected a few times. The CDR3 coding sequence is TGTGCCAGCAGGGACTTTAGCGGGCGGAACACCGGGGAGCTGTTTTTT. Protein product: CASRDFSGRNTGELFF. The chain links TRBV6-2 or TRBV6-3 to TRBJ2-2; 7 nucleotides line up with TRBD2. J lost 1 base, V lost 6 bases, and 8 bases had no gene match. This CDR3 comprises 16 residues. Germline CDR1 and CDR2: MNHEY and SVGEGT.

The J gene is TRBJ2-7, the V gene TRBV10-3; 8 nucleotides match TRBD1. CDR1 ENHRY and CDR2 SYGVKD come from the germline V gene. V lost 5 bases and J lost 0; bases outside the gene matches: 6. CDR3 size: 15 residues. The CDR3: CAISNIDRGSYEQYF. DNA for the CDR3: TGTGCCATCAGTAATATCGACAGGGGCTCCTACGAGCAGTACTTC.

This clonotype was seen at least ten times. The chain combines TRBV7-9 with TRBJ1-4; no clear D. Germline V gene sequence: CDR1 SEHNR, CDR2 FQNEAQ (reference sequence). The V gene lost 1 base and the J gene lost 7 bases, with 16 bases spanning the gap. This CDR3 comprises 16 residues. CDR3 nucleotide sequence: TGTGCCAGCAGCTTAGAAGGCAGTGGTGGAAGTGAAAAACTGTTTTTT. Its protein product is CASSLEGSGGSEKLFF.

This clonotype was picked up a small number of times. The rearrangement links TRBV4-2 to TRBJ1-5; 7 bases match TRBD1. There are 15 residues in the CDR3. Trimming took 2 bases from V and 2 from J; bases not matched to a gene: 3. Germline assignment: CDR1 LGHNA and CDR2 YNFKEQ. In nucleotides, the CDR3 is TGTGCCAGCAGCCAACAGACAGGGCGCAATCAGCCCCAGCATTTT. Translation: CASSQQTGRNQPQHF.

This clonotype turned up a few times. The rearrangement links TRBV20-1 to TRBJ1-5; 7 positions agree with TRBD1. The CDR3 totals 14 residues. V was clipped by 5 bases and J by 3 bases; unmatched bases: 7. CDR1 DFQATT and CDR2 SNEGSKA come from the germline V gene (reference sequence). In DNA, the CDR3 is TGCAGTGCTGAACTGGGACAGTCCAATCAGCCCCAGCATTTT. It translates to CSAELGQSNQPQHF.

The chain carries TRBV3-1 and TRBJ2-3; possible D gene TRBD1, 5 bases. The V and J ends lost 1 base and 1 base respectively, with 9 bases between them. Looked up from germline, CDR1 is LGHDT and CDR2 is YNNKEL (reference sequence). The CDR3 loop spans 15 amino acids. The CDR3 region is CASSQGWGGTDTQYF. The CDR3 DNA reads as TGTGCCAGCAGCCAAGGATGGGGCGGCACAGATACGCAGTATTTT.

The V gene is TRBV11-2, the J gene TRBJ2-5; maybe TRBD2 (6 bases). The V gene's germline CDR1 is SGHAT and CDR2 FQNNGV. The V and J ends lost 1 base and 2 bases respectively, with 11 bases between them. The CDR3 length is 15 residues. This chain's CDR3 is CASSLVPRGQETQYF. CDR3 coding DNA: TGTGCCAGCAGCTTAGTTCCGCGGGGACAAGAGACCCAGTACTTC.

This clonotype turned up a few times. V and J are TRBV6-5 and TRBJ2-5; 13 nucleotides line up with TRBD2. Germline CDR1 and CDR2: MNHEY and SVGAGI. CDR3 length: 16 residues. V was pared by 4 bases and J by 1 base, with 3 bases of the junction left unmatched. CDR3 sequence reads: CASSWTSGGIQETQYF. The CDR3 DNA sequence: TGTGCCAGCAGTTGGACTAGCGGGGGTATCCAAGAGACCCAGTACTTC.

This chain joins TRBV11-2 and TRBJ1-5, with a tentative D call TRBD1 (5 bases). Per germline, CDR1 SGHAT and CDR2 FQNNGV. The V and J ends lost 2 bases and 9 bases respectively, with 14 bases between them. This CDR3 is built from 14 residues. The CDR3 is CASSLYGALGPQHF. The CDR3 DNA reads TGTGCCAGCAGCTTATATGGGGCGCTCGGGCCCCAGCATTTT.

V and J are TRBV29-1 and TRBJ1-4; D possibly corresponds to TRBD1 (6 bases). Between the trimmed V and J ends, which lost 4 bases and 7 bases, there was a span of 16 bases. Germline V CDR1 and CDR2: SQVTM, ANQGSEA. The CDR3 covers 14 residues. CDR3 residues: CSVGSRGSGEKLFF. Here the CDR3 DNA reads TGCAGCGTTGGTTCCAGGGGTTCGGGTGAAAAACTGTTTTTT.

The chain couples TRBV12-3 or TRBV12-4 to TRBJ1-1; no clear D gene. CDR3 size: 12 residues. V lost 6 bases and J lost 5, with 10 bases in between. For the CDR3, the DNA is TGTGCCAGCAGCCCCTCCGTTACTGAAGCTTTCTTT. Its protein product is CASSPSVTEAFF.

This clonotype was recorded a few times. J is TRBJ2-1 and V is TRBV12-3 or TRBV12-4; 11 nucleotides line up with TRBD2. The CDR3 is made up of 17 amino acids. J gave up 2 bases and V 4 bases, and 7 bases lay outside the gene matches. CDR3 nucleotides: TGTGCCAGCAGTTCTTTCATAGCGGGAGGGCCCTACAATGAGCAGTTCTTC. Translation gives CASSSFIAGGPYNEQFF.

This clonotype has ten or more counts. V usage is TRBV5-6 and J usage is TRBJ2-1, with a tentative D call TRBD2 (7 bases). CDR1 is SGHDT and CDR2 is YYEEEE in the germline V gene. CDR3 length equals 17 residues. Between the trimmed V and J ends, which lost 3 bases and 2 bases, there was a span of 18 bases. Here the CDR3 DNA reads TGTGCCAGCAGCTCCTTTGTCGGGGGGCTTGCCTACAATGAGCAGTTCTTC. It encodes CASSSFVGGLAYNEQFF.

The chain recombines TRBV24-1 with TRBJ1-1; tentatively, D is TRBD1 (5 bases). Germline CDR1 KGHDR, CDR2 SFDVKD. The V gene lost 2 bases and the J gene lost 8 bases, with 11 bases spanning the gap. The CDR3 totals 13 residues. CDR3 loop: CATSDYRRGEAFF. The CDR3 DNA is TGTGCCACCAGTGATTACCGACGGGGGGAAGCTTTCTTT.

J is TRBJ2-2 and V is TRBV18, with D hard to call. Germline V gene data show CDR1 as KGHSH and CDR2 as LQKENI. This CDR3 contains 14 residues. V gave up 2 bases and J gave up 4 bases, with 8 bases separating them. CDR3 amino acids: CASSPSTATGELFF. For the CDR3, the DNA is TGTGCCAGCTCACCAAGCACGGCCACCGGGGAGCTGTTTTTT.

The J gene is TRBJ2-2, the V gene TRBV5-1, with 9 bases identical to TRBD2. The trim removed 5 bases at V and 0 bases at J, leaving 5 bases unmatched. The CDR3 covers 16 residues. The germline CDR1 and CDR2 sequences are SGHRS and YFSETQ. The CDR3 reads CASSGSGGSNTGELFF. The CDR3 bases are TGCGCCAGCAGTGGGAGCGGGGGGTCGAACACCGGGGAGCTGTTTTTT.

The V and J genes are TRBV20-1 and TRBJ1-2; D uncertain. Germline-derived CDR1 and CDR2 are DFQATT and SNEGSKA (reference sequence). The CDR3 contains 12 residues. V lost 5 bases and J 4 bases, leaving 11 bases between the germline ends. CDR3 sequence (DNA): TGCAGTGCTGGGCCAGCGCTCTATGGCTACACCTTC. This gives the protein CSAGPALYGYTF.

The genes are TRBV24-1 and TRBJ2-1; 11 bases align to TRBD1. Germline V gene lookup returns CDR1 KGHDR and CDR2 SFDVKD. V lost 4 bases, J lost 3 bases, and 4 bases stayed unmatched. CDR3 length: 16 amino acids. CDR3 loop: CATSDPGTGGYNEQFF. CDR3 nucleotides: TGTGCCACCAGTGACCCCGGGACAGGGGGCTACAATGAGCAGTTCTTC.

This clonotype was seen repeatedly, ten times or more. The chain links TRBV5-1 to TRBJ2-3; D gene unclear. CDR3 length: 15 residues. V lost 1 base and J lost 4, with 13 bases in between. Germline assignment: CDR1 SGHRS and CDR2 YFSETQ. Here the CDR3 reads CASSLLGYSPDTQYF. The CDR3 coding sequence is TGCGCCAGCAGCTTGTTAGGGTATAGCCCAGATACGCAGTATTTT.

This clonotype appeared a few times. V is TRBV6-5 and J is TRBJ2-1, with TRBD2 as a possible D gene (6 bases). The CDR3 has 15 amino acids. CDR1 is MNHEY, CDR2 SVGAGI, per germline. Trimming stripped 0 bases from V and 5 bases from J, with 11 bases between. CDR3 in amino acids: CASSYSRDLHNEQFF. DNA of the CDR3: TGTGCCAGCAGTTACTCCAGGGACTTGCACAATGAGCAGTTCTTC.

The J gene is TRBJ1-1, the V gene TRBV7-2; D call uncertain. The CDR3 extends over 13 amino acids. Germline values: CDR1 SGHTA, CDR2 FQGNSA. The V end was cut by 3 bases, the J end by 3 bases, with 8 bases between. In DNA form, the CDR3 reads TGTGCCAGCAGCTTCGCGACCTACACTGAAGCTTTCTTT. Translated: CASSFATYTEAFF.

This clonotype has at least ten counts. This chain links TRBV9 with TRBJ1-1, with 8 positions matching TRBD1. Germline CDR1 SGDLS, CDR2 YYNGEE. The CDR3 has 14 amino acids. V trimming: 3 bases; J trimming: 6 bases; junction bases outside the gene matches: 7. The CDR3 sequence is CASSGPQGGAEAFF. The CDR3 DNA follows: TGTGCCAGCAGCGGACCACAGGGGGGGGCTGAAGCTTTCTTT.

This clonotype was seen more than once but under ten times. The J gene is TRBJ1-1, the V gene TRBV6-1; no reliable D call. Germline values: CDR1 MNHNS, CDR2 SASEGT. V was pared by 4 bases and J by 8 bases, with 20 bases between. The CDR3 length is 15 residues. The CDR3 DNA sequence: TGTGCCAGCAGTGTCCGGGATGCTCGGGTGACGGAAGCTTTCTTT. This translates into CASSVRDARVTEAFF.

There are a few counts of this clonotype. The chain couples TRBV5-1 to TRBJ2-3; D is possibly TRBD2 (6 bases). The ends were cut back, 6 bases at V and 2 bases at J, with 10 bases in the middle. The CDR3 is 13 residues long. Looked up from germline, CDR1 is SGHRS and CDR2 is YFSETQ. The CDR3 sequence: CASTREFTDTQYF. Written as DNA, the CDR3 is TGCGCCAGCACCCGGGAGTTCACAGATACGCAGTATTTT.

This clonotype has a count of ten or more. This chain links TRBV5-1 with TRBJ2-3; D remains unclear. V lost 5 bases and J 0 bases, leaving 7 bases between the germline ends. This CDR3 has 13 residues. CDR1 is SGHRS, CDR2 YFSETQ, per germline. The DNA of the CDR3 is TGCGCCAGCAGGGGTACTAGCACAGATACGCAGTATTTT. As protein: CASRGTSTDTQYF.

The chain links TRBV28 to TRBJ2-7, with D perhaps matching TRBD1 (6 bases). The germline gives CDR1 MDHEN, CDR2 SYDVKM. Trimming removed 3 bases from V and 4 bases from J, with 13 bases in between. This CDR3 is 14 amino acids long. This chain's CDR3 is CASSFQGKKYEQYF. CDR3 in DNA: TGTGCCAGCAGTTTTCAGGGGAAAAAGTACGAGCAGTACTTC.